This TCR beta chain was retrieved from a study of blood T cell repertoires in COVID-19. This clone was detected only once. Trimming removed 6 bases from V and 4 bases from J; junction bases left unmatched: 9. Germline CDR1 LNHDA, CDR2 SQIVND (reference sequence). The CDR3 spans 15 residues. Some clones are missing from TCRdb's copy, which holds only in-frame ones; the method was immunoSEQ multiplex PCR. The data contain 250,000 or so clones, around 90% of them singletons. Sample: PBMCs or T cells enriched from blood (not recorded which). This sequence joins TRBV19 and TRBJ1-1; 9 nucleotides match TRBD1. This TCR was recovered from a woman aged 30 to 39 with acute COVID-19. CDR3 sequence: CASRTGTGWGTEAFF. For the CDR3, the DNA is TGTGCCAGTAGGACCGGGACAGGGTGGGGCACTGAAGCTTTCTTT.